Given below is one T cell receptor (beta chain) in context. Its antigen is as yet unknown. The data were obtained in a study of CD8 T cells in ankylosing spondylitis. TCRdb analysed the 5' RACE reads with MiXCR anew, one entry per CDR3 protein. The data show approximately 500,000 distinct CDR3 sequences, roughly 13% seen once. Findings and limits, study-wide: Clones linked with disease were CD8+ and fairly uncommon in the peripheral blood. Prior literature has documented some motif variants in synovial fluid and blood from reactive arthritis. Matched synovial fluid from ankylosing spondylitis patients was reported to be enriched for disease-linked clones. Characteristic of ankylosing spondylitis blood, it appeared, was a TCR beta motif comprising roughly eight highly homologous variants.

This TCR was recovered from a male donor with ankylosing spondylitis. Sample: blood, either unsorted or a sorted T cell fraction (not recorded which).

The CDR3 sequence: CASSSGQLETQYF. CDR3 coding DNA: TGTGCCAGCAGCTCCGGACAGTTGGAGACCCAGTACTTC. The chain recombines TRBV7-2 with TRBJ2-5, with D possibly being TRBD1 (6 bases). CDR3 size: 13 residues. V lost 4 bases to trimming and J lost 5 bases, with 11 bases between them. CDR1 and CDR2 (germline): SGHTA, FQGNSA.